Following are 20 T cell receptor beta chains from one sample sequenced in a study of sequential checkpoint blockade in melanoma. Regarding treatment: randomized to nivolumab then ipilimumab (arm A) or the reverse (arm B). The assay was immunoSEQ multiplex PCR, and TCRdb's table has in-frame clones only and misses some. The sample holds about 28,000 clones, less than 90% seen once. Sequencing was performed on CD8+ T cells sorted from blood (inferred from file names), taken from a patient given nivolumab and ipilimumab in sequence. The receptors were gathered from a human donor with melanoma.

The CDR3 sequence is CSVAGENTGELFF. In DNA, the CDR3 is TGCAGCGTAGCAGGGGAGAACACCGGGGAGCTGTTTTTT. The rearrangement links TRBV29-1 to TRBJ2-2; D possibly corresponds to TRBD1 (6 bases). Trimming took off 6 bases at V and 1 base at J, with 9 bases between the two ends. The germline gives CDR1 SQVTM, CDR2 ANQGSEA. This CDR3 has 13 residues.

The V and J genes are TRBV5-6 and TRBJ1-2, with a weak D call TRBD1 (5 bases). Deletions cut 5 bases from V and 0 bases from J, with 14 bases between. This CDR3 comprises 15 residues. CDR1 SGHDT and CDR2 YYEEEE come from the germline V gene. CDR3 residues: CASREQGAANYGYTF. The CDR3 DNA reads TGTGCCAGCAGAGAGCAGGGTGCAGCTAACTATGGCTACACCTTC.

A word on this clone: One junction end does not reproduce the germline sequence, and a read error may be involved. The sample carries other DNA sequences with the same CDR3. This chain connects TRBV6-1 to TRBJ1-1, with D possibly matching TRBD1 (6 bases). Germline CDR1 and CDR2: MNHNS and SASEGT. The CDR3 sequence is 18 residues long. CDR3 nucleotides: TGTGCCAGCAGGGAAGGTCCCACAGGGATTGGTAGGTTGGCTGAAGCTTTCTTT. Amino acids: CASREGPTGIGRLAEAFF.

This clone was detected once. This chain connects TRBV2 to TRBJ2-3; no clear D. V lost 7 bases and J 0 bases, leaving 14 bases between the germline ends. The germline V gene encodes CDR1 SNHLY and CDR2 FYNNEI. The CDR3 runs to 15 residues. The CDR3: CASIRYQSSTDTQYF. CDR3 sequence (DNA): TGTGCCAGCATCAGATACCAATCTAGCACAGATACGCAGTATTTT.

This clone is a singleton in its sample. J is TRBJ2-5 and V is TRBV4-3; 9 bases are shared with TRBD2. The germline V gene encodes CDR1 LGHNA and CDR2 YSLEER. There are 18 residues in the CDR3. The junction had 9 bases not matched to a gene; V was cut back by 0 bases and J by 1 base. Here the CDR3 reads CASSQEGAAGGIQETQYF. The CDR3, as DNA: TGCGCCAGCAGCCAAGAGGGGGCAGCGGGAGGTATCCAAGAGACCCAGTACTTC.

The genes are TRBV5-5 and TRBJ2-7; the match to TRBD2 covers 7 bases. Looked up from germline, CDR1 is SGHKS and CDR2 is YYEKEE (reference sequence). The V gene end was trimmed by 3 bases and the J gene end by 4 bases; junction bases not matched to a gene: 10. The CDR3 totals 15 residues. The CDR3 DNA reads TGTGCCAGCAGCTGGGAGGGGTATACAGGTTACGAGCAGTACTTC. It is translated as CASSWEGYTGYEQYF.

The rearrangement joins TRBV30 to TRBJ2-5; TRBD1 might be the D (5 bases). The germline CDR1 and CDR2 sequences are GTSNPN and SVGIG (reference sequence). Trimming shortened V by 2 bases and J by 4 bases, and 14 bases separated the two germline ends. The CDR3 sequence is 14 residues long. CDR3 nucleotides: TGTGCCTGGAGTTTGTCAGGGTTAGGAGAGACCCAGTACTTC. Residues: CAWSLSGLGETQYF.

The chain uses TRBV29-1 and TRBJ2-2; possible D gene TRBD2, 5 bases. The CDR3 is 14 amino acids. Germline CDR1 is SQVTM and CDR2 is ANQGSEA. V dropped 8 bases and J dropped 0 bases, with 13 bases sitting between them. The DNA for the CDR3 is TGCAGCACCTCCGGGGAGTCGAACACCGGGGAGCTGTTTTTT. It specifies CSTSGESNTGELFF.

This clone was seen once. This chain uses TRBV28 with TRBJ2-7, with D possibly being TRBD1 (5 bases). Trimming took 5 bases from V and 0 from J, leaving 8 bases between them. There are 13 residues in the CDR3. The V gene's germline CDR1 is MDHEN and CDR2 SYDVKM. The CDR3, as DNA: TGTGCCAGCAGTGAGACAGCCTCCTACGAGCAGTACTTC. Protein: CASSETASYEQYF.

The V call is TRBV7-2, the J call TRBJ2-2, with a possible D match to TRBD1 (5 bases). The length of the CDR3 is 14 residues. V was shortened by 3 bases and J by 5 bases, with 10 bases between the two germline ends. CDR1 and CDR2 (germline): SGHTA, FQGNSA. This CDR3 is CASSLVTGTGELFF. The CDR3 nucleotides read TGTGCCAGCAGCTTGGTTACAGGTACCGGGGAGCTGTTTTTT.

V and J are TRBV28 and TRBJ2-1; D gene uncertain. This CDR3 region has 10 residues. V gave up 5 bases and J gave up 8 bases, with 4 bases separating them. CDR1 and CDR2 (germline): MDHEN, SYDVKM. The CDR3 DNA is TGTGCCAGCAGTCGGGATGAGCAGTTCTTC. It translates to CASSRDEQFF. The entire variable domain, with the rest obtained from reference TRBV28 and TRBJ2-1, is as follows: DVKVTQSSRYLVKRTGEKVFLECVQDMDHENMFWYRQDPGLGLRLIYFSYDVKMKEKGDIPEGYSVSREKKERFSLILESASTNQTSMYLCASSRDEQFFGPGTRLTVL.

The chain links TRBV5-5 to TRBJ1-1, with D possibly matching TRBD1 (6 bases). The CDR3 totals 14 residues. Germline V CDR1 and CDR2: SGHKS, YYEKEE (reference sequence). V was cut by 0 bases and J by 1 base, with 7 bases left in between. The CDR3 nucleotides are TGTGCCAGCAGCTTGGCGACAGGGAACACTGAAGCTTTCTTT. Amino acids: CASSLATGNTEAFF. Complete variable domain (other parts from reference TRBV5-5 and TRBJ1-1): DAGVTQSPTHLIKTRGQQVTLRCSPISGHKSVSWYQQVLGQGPQFIFQYYEKEERGRGNFPDRFSARQFPNYSSELNVNALLLGDSALYLCASSLATGNTEAFFGQGTRLTVV.

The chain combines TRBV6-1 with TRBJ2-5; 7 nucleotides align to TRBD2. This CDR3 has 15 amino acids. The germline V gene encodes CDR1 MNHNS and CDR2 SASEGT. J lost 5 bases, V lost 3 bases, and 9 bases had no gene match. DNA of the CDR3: TGTGCCAGCAGTGATTCGGGAGGATCGGGGGAGACCCAGTACTTC. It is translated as CASSDSGGSGETQYF.

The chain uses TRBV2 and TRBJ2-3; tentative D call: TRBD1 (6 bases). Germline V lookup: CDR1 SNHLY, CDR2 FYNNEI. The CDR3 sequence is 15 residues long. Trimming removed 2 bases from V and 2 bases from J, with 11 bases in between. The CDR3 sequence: CASSERGYATDTQYF. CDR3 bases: TGTGCCAGCAGTGAAAGGGGGTATGCCACAGATACGCAGTATTTT.

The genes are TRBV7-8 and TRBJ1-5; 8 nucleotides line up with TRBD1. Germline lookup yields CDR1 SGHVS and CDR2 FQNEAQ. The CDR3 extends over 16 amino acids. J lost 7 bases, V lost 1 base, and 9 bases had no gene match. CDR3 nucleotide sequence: TGTGCCAGCAGCTTAGGGACCAACAGGGGGGACCAGCCCCAGCATTTT. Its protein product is CASSLGTNRGDQPQHF.

CDR3 sequence reads: CASSQVTGGAYGYTF. CDR3 bases: TGCGCCAGCAGCCAAGTAACAGGGGGAGCCTATGGCTACACCTTC. V and J are TRBV4-3 and TRBJ1-2; 8 nucleotides line up with TRBD1. The J segment lost 4 bases and the V segment lost 1 base, leaving 5 bases of the junction unmatched. Germline CDR1 is LGHNA and CDR2 is YSLEER. The CDR3 is 15 residues long.

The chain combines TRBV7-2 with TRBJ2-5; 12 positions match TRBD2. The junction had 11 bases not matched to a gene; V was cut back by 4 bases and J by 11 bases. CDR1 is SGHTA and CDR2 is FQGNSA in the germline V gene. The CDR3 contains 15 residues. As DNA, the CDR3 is TGTGCCAGCAGCTACCGACTAGCGGGAGTTTATGAGCAGTACTTC. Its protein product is CASSYRLAGVYEQYF.

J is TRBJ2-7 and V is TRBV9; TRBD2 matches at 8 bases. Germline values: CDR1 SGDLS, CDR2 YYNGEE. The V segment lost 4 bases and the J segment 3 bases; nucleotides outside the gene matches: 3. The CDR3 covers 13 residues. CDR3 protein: CASSPRGGYEQYF. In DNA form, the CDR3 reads TGTGCCAGCAGCCCCCGGGGGGGCTACGAGCAGTACTTC.

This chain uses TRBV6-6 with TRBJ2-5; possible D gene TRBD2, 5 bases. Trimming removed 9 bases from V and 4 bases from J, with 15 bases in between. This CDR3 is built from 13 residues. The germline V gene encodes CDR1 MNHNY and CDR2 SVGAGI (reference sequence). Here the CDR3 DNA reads TGTGCCAGTTTAACGGGGTCTGGAGAGACCCAGTACTTC. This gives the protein CASLTGSGETQYF.

CDR3 coding DNA: TGCGCCAGCAGGGCGGGGGGGATGGGACCCCTCCACTTT. Residues: CASRAGGMGPLHF. The rearrangement uses TRBV4-3 and TRBJ1-6, with D possibly being TRBD1 (5 bases). CDR3 length: 13 amino acids. Germline V gene lookup returns CDR1 LGHNA and CDR2 YSLEER. V was trimmed by 6 bases and J by 12 bases, leaving 15 bases between them.